This T cell receptor (delta chain) emerged from a study of gamma-delta T cells after stem cell transplantation. TCRdb reanalyzed the RT-PCR reads using CATT. This sample has 8,500 to 13,000 delta-chain clones, with about 1.2% found just once. V lost 0 bases and J lost 0; bases outside the gene matches: 6. Germline lookup yields CDR1 GEAIGNYY and CDR2 EKD. The CDR3 has 20 amino acids. By share, this clone ranks as medium-sized (0.01 to 0.1%). The V gene is TRDV2, the J gene TRDJ3, with 11 bases fitting TRDD3. The sample consisted of gamma-delta T cells. The sequence was collected from a human donor. It is not recorded whose cells these are; they may come from a transplant donor. The CDR3 DNA reads as TGTGCCTGTGACACCGTACTGGGGGATATGAGCTCCTGGGACACCCGACAGATGTTTTTC. Amino acids: CACDTVLGDMSSWDTRQMFF.